The 18 T cell receptor beta chains below were found in one sample sequenced in a study of T cells after yellow fever vaccination. TCRdb reprocessed the 5' RACE reads via MiXCR and lists one record per CDR3 protein. Of about 260,000 distinct CDR3 sequences in the sample, about 5.2% were seen once. The sequencing used CD4+ T cells sorted from PBMCs, collected on the day of the yellow fever booster vaccination. These receptors were taken from a man younger than 35 who received the YFV17D yellow fever vaccine.

The chain couples TRBV5-4 to TRBJ1-3; D unresolved. V lost 4 bases and J 0 bases, leaving 17 bases between the germline ends. CDR3 length: 17 residues. Germline-derived CDR1 and CDR2 are SGHNT and YYREEE (reference sequence). CDR3 DNA sequence: TGTGCCAGCAGCCGAGGAGGTAACATGCCCTCTGGAAACACCATATATTTT. Encoded protein: CASSRGGNMPSGNTIYF.

This clonotype was found a few times. This sequence joins TRBV7-2 and TRBJ2-2; D is possibly TRBD1 (6 bases). The germline gives CDR1 SGHTA, CDR2 FQGNSA. V lost 2 bases, J lost 2 bases, and 9 bases lay in between. CDR3 size: 15 residues. The CDR3 loop is CASSLRQVNTGELFF. The DNA for the CDR3 is TGTGCCAGCAGCTTACGACAGGTCAACACCGGGGAGCTGTTTTTT.

The chain employs TRBV9 and TRBJ2-1; D is unresolved. Germline CDR1 is SGDLS and CDR2 is YYNGEE. V was trimmed by 4 bases and J by 0 bases, leaving 5 bases between them. The CDR3 is 13 amino acids. DNA of the CDR3: TGTGCCAGCAGCACGAGCTCCTACAATGAGCAGTTCTTC. Amino acids: CASSTSSYNEQFF.

This clonotype appeared many times. V usage is TRBV5-5 and J usage is TRBJ2-1, with 12 bases identical to TRBD1. The CDR3 extends over 16 amino acids. Trimming took 3 bases from V and 3 from J; bases not matched to a gene: 4. Germline assignment: CDR1 SGHKS and CDR2 YYEKEE (reference sequence). The CDR3 here is CASSWGQGARYNEQFF. As DNA, the CDR3 is TGTGCCAGCAGCTGGGGACAGGGGGCGCGCTACAATGAGCAGTTCTTC.

This clonotype was counted ten times or more. This chain connects TRBV4-3 to TRBJ2-1, with D perhaps matching TRBD2 (5 bases). The CDR3 contains 12 residues. V was pared by 3 bases and J by 11 bases, with 11 bases between. Germline CDR1 LGHNA, CDR2 YSLEER. The CDR3 DNA is TGCGCCAGCAGCCACGGACTGGGTAAGCAGTTCTTC. Protein sequence: CASSHGLGKQFF.

The J gene is TRBJ2-3, the V gene TRBV12-5, with TRBD1 matching over 7 bases. Trimming took 0 bases from V and 4 from J; bases not matched to a gene: 7. CDR1 and CDR2 from the germline V gene are LGHNT and FRNRAP. The CDR3 consists of 16 residues. CDR3 DNA: TGTGCTAGTGGTTTGGTACGCCAGGGGGTCGCAGATACGCAGTATTTT. As protein: CASGLVRQGVADTQYF.

The table lists this clonotype with many counts. J is TRBJ2-3 and V is TRBV7-9; D possibly uses TRBD1 or TRBD2 (5 bases each). The V end was cut by 6 bases, the J end by 0 bases, with 19 bases between. Germline CDR1 SEHNR, CDR2 FQNEAQ (reference sequence). There are 17 residues in the CDR3. CDR3 bases: TGTGCCAGCAGTCCCCGTGGGGGTCCCGGTAGCACAGATACGCAGTATTTT. Protein product: CASSPRGGPGSTDTQYF. Complete variable domain (other parts from reference TRBV7-9 and TRBJ2-3): DTGVSQNPRHKITKRGQNVTFRCDPISEHNRLYWYRQTLGQGPEFLTYFQNEAQLEKSRLLSDRFSAERPKGSFSTLEIQRTEQGDSAMYLCASSPRGGPGSTDTQYFGPGTRLTVL.

This clonotype showed up many times. V is TRBV6-2 or TRBV6-3 and J is TRBJ1-1, with D possibly being TRBD1 (6 bases). From germline, CDR1 is MNHEY and CDR2 SVGEGT. Trimming stripped 8 bases from V and 4 bases from J, with 17 bases between. The CDR3 consists of 14 residues. In DNA form, the CDR3 reads TGTGCCAGCGGATCGACAGGAGGAGGCACTGAAGCTTTCTTT. It is translated as CASGSTGGGTEAFF.

This clonotype was detected only a few times. The chain links TRBV20-1 to TRBJ1-1, with D tentatively TRBD1 (6 bases). The CDR3 length is 13 residues. The germline V and J ends were trimmed by 4 bases and 6 bases, with 15 bases remaining between them. CDR1 is DFQATT, CDR2 SNEGSKA, per germline (reference sequence). CDR3 region: CSAMGGLGAEAFF. In nucleotides, the CDR3 is TGCAGTGCTATGGGGGGCCTTGGGGCTGAAGCTTTCTTT.

This clonotype was seen more than once but under ten times. This chain links TRBV7-9 with TRBJ2-7; a weak D match, TRBD2 (5 bases). The V gene's germline CDR1 is SEHNR and CDR2 FQNEAQ (reference sequence). The CDR3 runs to 14 residues. V lost 4 bases to trimming and J lost 6 bases, with 16 bases between them. This CDR3 is CASSSHPSSGEQYV. The DNA of the CDR3 is TGTGCCAGCAGCTCCCACCCTAGCAGTGGCGAGCAGTACGTC.

This clonotype was detected ten times or more. This chain joins TRBV9 and TRBJ2-5; no definite D call. Germline loops: CDR1 SGDLS, CDR2 YYNGEE. The germline V and J ends were trimmed by 2 bases and 1 base, with 6 bases remaining between them. This CDR3 comprises 13 residues. In nucleotides, the CDR3 is TGTGCCAGCAGCGTCAGCGCCCAAGAGACCCAGTACTTC. This encodes CASSVSAQETQYF.

There are a few counts of this clonotype. V gene TRBV20-1 combines with J gene TRBJ2-6; D is undetermined. CDR3 size: 15 residues. V lost 3 bases and J lost 1, with 10 bases in between. Germline V CDR1 and CDR2: DFQATT, SNEGSKA (reference sequence). CDR3 in DNA: TGCAGTGCTAGGCCCGGGTGGTCTGGGGCCAACGTCCTGACTTTC. Encoded protein: CSARPGWSGANVLTF.

This clonotype was detected only a few times. This chain uses TRBV7-2 with TRBJ2-7; tentatively, D is TRBD1 (5 bases). With 8 bases removed from V and 3 bases from J, the gap between germline ends came to 23 bases. Per germline, CDR1 SGHTA and CDR2 FQGNSA. The CDR3 length is 16 residues. The CDR3: CASGRGADPTFYEQYF. The CDR3 bases are TGTGCCAGCGGGCGTGGGGCGGATCCTACCTTCTACGAGCAGTACTTC.

This clonotype was seen more than once but under ten times. J is TRBJ2-7 and V is TRBV20-1; D gene ambiguous. The V and J ends lost 3 bases and 7 bases respectively, with 10 bases between them. There are 11 residues in the CDR3. Germline CDR1 DFQATT, CDR2 SNEGSKA (reference sequence). The chain's CDR3 is CSASSGREQYV. CDR3 coding DNA: TGCAGTGCTAGCTCCGGGCGGGAGCAGTACGTC.

This clonotype occurred a few times. The DNA for the CDR3 is TGTGCCAGCAGCTTCGAGACAGGGGCGGATACGCAGTATTTT. This sequence encodes CASSFETGADTQYF. J is TRBJ2-3 and V is TRBV7-9; 8 bases agree with TRBD1. This CDR3 spans 14 amino acids. Germline assignment: CDR1 SEHNR and CDR2 FQNEAQ (reference sequence). After removal of 3 bases from V and 6 bases from J, the junction contained 5 bases not matched to a gene.

Many counts were recorded for this clonotype. The V gene is TRBV20-1, the J gene TRBJ1-2, with 8 nucleotides matching TRBD1. CDR1 DFQATT and CDR2 SNEGSKA come from the germline V gene (reference sequence). V trimming: 3 bases; J trimming: 8 bases; junction bases outside the gene matches: 14. The CDR3 sequence is 15 residues long. CDR3 in amino acids: CSASLSPTGGDGYTF. The CDR3 DNA sequence: TGCAGTGCTAGCCTATCTCCTACAGGGGGGGACGGCTACACCTTC.

This clonotype was picked up many times. This chain links TRBV18 with TRBJ2-3, with 9 bases fitting TRBD1. This CDR3 spans 14 amino acids. Germline V gene data show CDR1 as KGHSH and CDR2 as LQKENI. The V gene end was trimmed by 4 bases and the J gene end by 4 bases; junction bases not matched to a gene: 3. The CDR3 DNA reads as TGTGCCAGCTCACGTGACAGGGGGTCAGATACGCAGTATTTT. Residues: CASSRDRGSDTQYF.

The V call is TRBV5-1, the J call TRBJ2-7, with 7 bases matching TRBD1. Germline-derived CDR1 and CDR2 are SGHRS and YFSETQ. This CDR3 contains 12 residues. Trimming took 5 bases from V and 6 from J; bases not matched to a gene: 5. The CDR3 reads CASRGGRVEQYF. CDR3 coding DNA: TGCGCCAGCAGAGGGGGCCGAGTCGAGCAGTACTTC.